A selection of T cell receptor beta chains follows, all from one sample in a study of blood T cells in healthy people across ages. TCRdb redid the calling of the 5' RACE reads with MiXCR, one entry per CDR3 protein. The sample includes about 1.6 million distinct CDR3 sequences, around 35% of them seen just once. The sequencing sample was made of blood. The origin of the receptors is a woman aged 25-40 years in good health. CDR3s include the opening cysteine and the closing phenylalanine or tryptophan. The order of the fields is V gene, D gene, clone size, J gene, CDR3 DNA, CDR3 protein. The D gene is left open where the match is weak. Part of the rows lack a size; the others show once, few, many or a class for expanded clones.

v_gene: TRBV20-1
d_gene: NA
abundance: few
j_gene: TRBJ2-1
CDR3nt: TGCAGTGCTAGAGTCTCAAACTCCTACAATGAGCAGTTCTTC
CDR3aa: CSARVSNSYNEQFF

v_gene: TRBV29-1
d_gene: TRBD2
abundance: many
j_gene: TRBJ2-5
CDR3nt: TGCAGCGTTATCGCTTGGATAGCGGGAAGGCAAGAGACCCAGTACTTC
CDR3aa: CSVIAWIAGRQETQYF

v_gene: TRBV20-1
d_gene: NA
abundance: many
j_gene: TRBJ2-7
CDR3nt: TGCAGTACCATTAGCGGTTCCTACGAGCAGTACTTC
CDR3aa: CSTISGSYEQYF

v_gene: TRBV10-3
d_gene: NA
abundance: few
j_gene: TRBJ2-2
CDR3nt: TGTGCCATCAGTGAGGACGCGAACACCGGGGAGCTGTTTTTT
CDR3aa: CAISEDANTGELFF

v_gene: TRBV12-3/TRBV12-4
d_gene: TRBD1
abundance: NA
j_gene: TRBJ1-2
CDR3nt: TGTGCCAGCAATACGGACAGGACGAACTATGGCTACACCTTC
CDR3aa: CASNTDRTNYGYTF

v_gene: TRBV5-1
d_gene: NA
abundance: few
j_gene: TRBJ1-2
CDR3nt: TGCGCCAGCAGCTTGGAAGTGGGTTCTAACTATGGCTACACCTTC
CDR3aa: CASSLEVGSNYGYTF

v_gene: TRBV6-6
d_gene: NA
abundance: NA
j_gene: TRBJ1-5
CDR3nt: TGTGCCAGCAGTTACGTAGGGGATAGCAATCAGCCCCAGCATTTT
CDR3aa: CASSYVGDSNQPQHF

v_gene: TRBV4-1
d_gene: NA
abundance: NA
j_gene: TRBJ1-1
CDR3nt: TGCGCCAGCAGCCAAGATAAGGTAGCCGAAGCTTTCTTT
CDR3aa: CASSQDKVAEAFF

v_gene: TRBV4-1
d_gene: NA
abundance: NA
j_gene: TRBJ1-4
CDR3nt: TGCGCCAGCAGCCAATGGGACGGGGGGGAGGAAAAACTGTTTTTT
CDR3aa: CASSQWDGGEEKLFF

v_gene: TRBV28
d_gene: TRBD2
abundance: once
j_gene: TRBJ2-1
CDR3nt: TGTGCCAGCAGGCCTAGCGGGAGCCGGGATGAGCAGTTCTTC
CDR3aa: CASRPSGSRDEQFF

v_gene: TRBV5-1
d_gene: TRBD2
abundance: NA
j_gene: TRBJ2-1
CDR3nt: TGCGCCAGCAGCTTGCGAGGACTAGCGGGGGTCTACAATGAGCAGTTCTTC
CDR3aa: CASSLRGLAGVYNEQFF

v_gene: TRBV7-6
d_gene: NA
abundance: NA
j_gene: TRBJ2-7
CDR3nt: TGTGCCGGCAGCCCCCGGGACCGGTCCTACGAGCAGTACTTC
CDR3aa: CAGSPRDRSYEQYF

v_gene: TRBV13
d_gene: TRBD1
abundance: few
j_gene: TRBJ1-2
CDR3nt: TGTGCCAGCAGTTTAGGGACAGGGAGCTACACCTTC
CDR3aa: CASSLGTGSYTF

v_gene: TRBV14
d_gene: NA
abundance: few
j_gene: TRBJ2-3
CDR3nt: TGTGCCAGCAGCAAGACTAGTCCAGATACGCAGTATTTT
CDR3aa: CASSKTSPDTQYF

v_gene: TRBV4-1
d_gene: NA
abundance: NA
j_gene: TRBJ2-5
CDR3nt: TGCGCCAGCAGCCAACTCCCCCCAGGAGCTCGAGAGACCCAGTACTTC
CDR3aa: CASSQLPPGARETQYF

v_gene: TRBV9
d_gene: NA
abundance: few
j_gene: TRBJ2-3
CDR3nt: TGTGCCAGCAGCTTAACCGACTTTGCAGGTGGATACACAGATACGCAGTATTTT
CDR3aa: CASSLTDFAGGYTDTQYF

v_gene: TRBV2
d_gene: NA
abundance: NA
j_gene: TRBJ2-5
CDR3nt: TGTGCCGGGGGGAGACAGGTTGAGACCCAGTACTTC
CDR3aa: CAGGRQVETQYF

v_gene: TRBV5-1
d_gene: NA
abundance: NA
j_gene: TRBJ1-1
CDR3nt: TGCGCCAGCAGCTTGGGGGCAGGAGAGGACACTGAAGCTTTCTTT
CDR3aa: CASSLGAGEDTEAFF

v_gene: TRBV9
d_gene: NA
abundance: NA
j_gene: TRBJ2-7
CDR3nt: TGTGCCAGCAGCGCCCGACACCCCTACGAGCAGTACTTC
CDR3aa: CASSARHPYEQYF

v_gene: TRBV7-9
d_gene: TRBD1
abundance: NA
j_gene: TRBJ1-6
CDR3nt: TGTGCCAGCAGCTCGACAGGGGGGACAGTTAATTCACCCCTCCACTTT
CDR3aa: CASSSTGGTVNSPLHF

v_gene: TRBV4-1
d_gene: TRBD2
abundance: many
j_gene: TRBJ2-3
CDR3nt: TGCGCCAGCAGCTCCTACAGCGGGAGAGGTTATGCAGATACGCAGTATTTT
CDR3aa: CASSSYSGRGYADTQYF

v_gene: TRBV9
d_gene: NA
abundance: many
j_gene: TRBJ2-7
CDR3nt: TGTGCCAGCAGCGTAGGGCAGGGTTTATCCTACGAGCAGTACTTC
CDR3aa: CASSVGQGLSYEQYF

v_gene: TRBV2
d_gene: NA
abundance: few
j_gene: TRBJ2-3
CDR3nt: TGTGCCAGCAGTGTTTGGCGGGGCGGCAGCACAGATACGCAGTATTTT
CDR3aa: CASSVWRGGSTDTQYF

v_gene: TRBV5-5
d_gene: NA
abundance: NA
j_gene: TRBJ2-7
CDR3nt: TGTGCCAGCAGCTTGGCACCACTCATGGGCTACGAGCAGTACTTC
CDR3aa: CASSLAPLMGYEQYF

v_gene: TRBV11-2
d_gene: NA
abundance: NA
j_gene: TRBJ2-7
CDR3nt: TGTGCCAGCAGCTTAGATTATCGCGGCTCCTACGAGCAGTACTTC
CDR3aa: CASSLDYRGSYEQYF

v_gene: TRBV11-2
d_gene: TRBD2
abundance: few
j_gene: TRBJ2-1
CDR3nt: TGTGCCAGCAGCTTAGCGCGGACGGGCGGGGGGCTTTACGTCTATGAGCAGTTCTTC
CDR3aa: CASSLARTGGGLYVYEQFF

v_gene: TRBV20-1
d_gene: NA
abundance: NA
j_gene: TRBJ1-2
CDR3nt: TGCAGTGCTAGACAGGTCCATGGCTACACCTTC
CDR3aa: CSARQVHGYTF

v_gene: TRBV6-1
d_gene: NA
abundance: NA
j_gene: TRBJ1-1
CDR3nt: TGTGCCAGCTTGCGCCCGGGACGACACACTGAAGCTTTCTTT
CDR3aa: CASLRPGRHTEAFF

v_gene: TRBV4-1
d_gene: TRBD1
abundance: few
j_gene: TRBJ1-2
CDR3nt: TGCGCCTGCAACCCGTTGGGACAGGGGAATGGCTACACCTTC
CDR3aa: CACNPLGQGNGYTF

v_gene: TRBV10-3
d_gene: TRBD2
abundance: few
j_gene: TRBJ2-2
CDR3nt: TGTGCCATCAGTGATCCCGATGGACTAGCGGGGGTCTCGGGGGAGCTGTTTTTT
CDR3aa: CAISDPDGLAGVSGELFF

v_gene: TRBV5-1
d_gene: TRBD2
abundance: NA
j_gene: TRBJ2-1
CDR3nt: TGCGCCACCGCACCTAGCGGGAGAGAATACAATGAGCAGTTCTTC
CDR3aa: CATAPSGREYNEQFF

v_gene: TRBV18
d_gene: NA
abundance: few
j_gene: TRBJ1-4
CDR3nt: TGTGCCAGCTCAGGGTCGGAGAATGAAAAACTGTTTTTT
CDR3aa: CASSGSENEKLFF

v_gene: TRBV7-9
d_gene: TRBD2
abundance: NA
j_gene: TRBJ2-2
CDR3nt: TGTGCCAGCAGGTCCAGACTAGCGGTGGGCACCGGGGAGCTGTTTTTT
CDR3aa: CASRSRLAVGTGELFF

v_gene: TRBV27
d_gene: TRBD2
abundance: NA
j_gene: TRBJ2-2
CDR3nt: TGTGCCAGCAGTTCACGGAGACTAGCGGGAGGGGTCACCGGGGAGCTGTTTTTT
CDR3aa: CASSSRRLAGGVTGELFF

v_gene: TRBV27
d_gene: TRBD2
abundance: NA
j_gene: TRBJ2-3
CDR3nt: TGTGCCAGCAGTTCACTAGCGGGAGTAAATACGCAGTATTTT
CDR3aa: CASSSLAGVNTQYF

v_gene: TRBV3-1
d_gene: NA
abundance: few
j_gene: TRBJ2-5
CDR3nt: TGTGCCAGCAGGCCACAATCGGAGACCCAGTACTTC
CDR3aa: CASRPQSETQYF

v_gene: TRBV5-1
d_gene: NA
abundance: NA
j_gene: TRBJ2-5
CDR3nt: TGCGCCAGCAGCTTGTGGCTTCAACAAGAGACCCAGTACTTC
CDR3aa: CASSLWLQQETQYF

v_gene: TRBV20-1
d_gene: NA
abundance: few
j_gene: TRBJ2-7
CDR3nt: TGCAGTGCTAGTCCACCCGGAGGAACCTACGAGCAGTACTTC
CDR3aa: CSASPPGGTYEQYF

v_gene: TRBV6-6
d_gene: NA
abundance: NA
j_gene: TRBJ2-7
CDR3nt: TGTGCCAGCACCCGAGAGGGTTCCGAGCAGTACTTC
CDR3aa: CASTREGSEQYF

v_gene: TRBV6-6
d_gene: NA
abundance: NA
j_gene: TRBJ1-1
CDR3nt: TGTGCCAGCAGCGTGCTGGGCCAGGGCGGGGACGAAGCTTTCTTT
CDR3aa: CASSVLGQGGDEAFF

v_gene: TRBV11-2
d_gene: TRBD2
abundance: NA
j_gene: TRBJ2-1
CDR3nt: TGTGCCAGCAGCTTAGGTGGGAGGACTAGCGGGTCGTTCTACAATGAGCAGTTCTTC
CDR3aa: CASSLGGRTSGSFYNEQFF

v_gene: TRBV14
d_gene: NA
abundance: NA
j_gene: TRBJ2-5
CDR3nt: TGTGCCAGCAGCCAGGTAGCCCGAGAGACCCAGTACTTC
CDR3aa: CASSQVARETQYF

v_gene: TRBV7-2
d_gene: NA
abundance: NA
j_gene: TRBJ1-5
CDR3nt: TGTGCCAGCAGCTTAGTGCGGGATTTCAATCAGCCCCAGCATTTT
CDR3aa: CASSLVRDFNQPQHF

v_gene: TRBV23-1
d_gene: NA
abundance: once
j_gene: TRBJ2-4
CDR3nt: TGCGCCAGCAGTCAAGCGGAAAAAGCCAAAAACATTCAGTACTTC
CDR3aa: CASSQAEKAKNIQYF

v_gene: TRBV24-1
d_gene: NA
abundance: NA
j_gene: TRBJ2-1
CDR3nt: TGTGCCACCAGTGACCCAACTAGAACCCACAATGAGCAGTTCTTC
CDR3aa: CATSDPTRTHNEQFF

v_gene: TRBV6-6
d_gene: NA
abundance: once
j_gene: TRBJ1-2
CDR3nt: TGTGCCAGCAGTTACTCGAGAGGGCAGGAGGCGTATGGCTACACCTTC
CDR3aa: CASSYSRGQEAYGYTF

v_gene: TRBV13
d_gene: NA
abundance: few
j_gene: TRBJ2-7
CDR3nt: TGTGCCAGCAGTCCCAGGGTGGGCGTCGAGCAGTACTTC
CDR3aa: CASSPRVGVEQYF

v_gene: TRBV20-1
d_gene: NA
abundance: NA
j_gene: TRBJ1-1
CDR3nt: TGCAGTGCTTGCCCGACAGCTAAGAACACTGAAGCTTTCTTT
CDR3aa: CSACPTAKNTEAFF

v_gene: TRBV20-1
d_gene: NA
abundance: few
j_gene: TRBJ1-1
CDR3nt: TGCAGTGCTAGGGTCAGGGCAGAGAACACTGAAGCTTTCTTT
CDR3aa: CSARVRAENTEAFF

v_gene: TRBV18
d_gene: TRBD1
abundance: NA
j_gene: TRBJ2-2
CDR3nt: TGTGCCAGCTCAGCGGGACAGGGGAACACCGGGGAGCTGTTTTTT
CDR3aa: CASSAGQGNTGELFF

v_gene: TRBV30
d_gene: NA
abundance: NA
j_gene: TRBJ2-7
CDR3nt: TGTGCCTGGAGTCACGCCGGGGCCAAGCCCTACGAGCAGTACTTC
CDR3aa: CAWSHAGAKPYEQYF

v_gene: TRBV20-1
d_gene: NA
abundance: once
j_gene: TRBJ2-7
CDR3nt: TGCAGTGCTGGGGGGCCTGTTGCCCCCTACGAGCAGTACTTC
CDR3aa: CSAGGPVAPYEQYF

v_gene: TRBV20-1
d_gene: NA
abundance: NA
j_gene: TRBJ2-1
CDR3nt: TGCAGTGCTAGAGCCTTGAGCGGAGGTTACAATGAGCAGTTCTTC
CDR3aa: CSARALSGGYNEQFF

v_gene: TRBV7-2
d_gene: NA
abundance: NA
j_gene: TRBJ2-2
CDR3nt: TGTGCCAGCAGCCCTAGGAGCACAGGGTTTGGCACCGGGGAGCTGTTTTTT
CDR3aa: CASSPRSTGFGTGELFF

v_gene: TRBV27
d_gene: TRBD1
abundance: NA
j_gene: TRBJ1-2
CDR3nt: TGTGCCAGCAGTTTATCCGCTCGGACAGGGGGCAGTGATGGCTACACCTTC
CDR3aa: CASSLSARTGGSDGYTF

v_gene: TRBV12-5
d_gene: TRBD1
abundance: few
j_gene: TRBJ1-1
CDR3nt: TGTGCTAGTGGCCGGGACAGGGGGATCATGAACACTGAAGCTTTCTTT
CDR3aa: CASGRDRGIMNTEAFF

v_gene: TRBV20-1
d_gene: TRBD1
abundance: few
j_gene: TRBJ1-1
CDR3nt: TGCAGTGCTAGGGGACAGGGATCGAACACTGAAGCTTTCTTT
CDR3aa: CSARGQGSNTEAFF

v_gene: TRBV4-2
d_gene: NA
abundance: NA
j_gene: TRBJ2-7
CDR3nt: TGTGCCAGCAGCCAAGATTACCGGGGCCCCAACTCCTACGAGCAGTACTTC
CDR3aa: CASSQDYRGPNSYEQYF

v_gene: TRBV3-1
d_gene: NA
abundance: few
j_gene: TRBJ1-5
CDR3nt: TGTGCCAGCAGCCAAGTTAAATCCCAGCATTTT
CDR3aa: CASSQVKSQHF